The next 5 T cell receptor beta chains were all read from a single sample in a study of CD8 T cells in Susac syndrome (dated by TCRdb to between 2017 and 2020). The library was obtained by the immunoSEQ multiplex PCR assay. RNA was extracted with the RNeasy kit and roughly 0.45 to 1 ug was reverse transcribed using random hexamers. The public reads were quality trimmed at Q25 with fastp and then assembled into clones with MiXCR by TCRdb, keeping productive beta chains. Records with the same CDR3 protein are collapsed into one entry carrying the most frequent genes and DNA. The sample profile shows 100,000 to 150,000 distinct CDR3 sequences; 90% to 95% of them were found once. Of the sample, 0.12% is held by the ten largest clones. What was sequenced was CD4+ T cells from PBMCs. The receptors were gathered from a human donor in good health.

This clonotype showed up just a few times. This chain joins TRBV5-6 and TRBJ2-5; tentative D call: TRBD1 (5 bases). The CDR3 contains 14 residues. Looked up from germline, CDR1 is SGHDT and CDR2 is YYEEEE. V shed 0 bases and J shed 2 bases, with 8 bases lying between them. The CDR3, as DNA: TGTGCCAGCAGCTTGGGGACACTGCAAGAGACCCAGTACTTC. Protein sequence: CASSLGTLQETQYF.

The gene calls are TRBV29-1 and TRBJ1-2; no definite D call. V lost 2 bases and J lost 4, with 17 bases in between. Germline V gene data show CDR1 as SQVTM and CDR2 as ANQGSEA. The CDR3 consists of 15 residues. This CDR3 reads CSVESGLVGSYGYTF. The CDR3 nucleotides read TGCAGCGTTGAATCGGGCCTCGTGGGATCCTATGGCTACACCTTC. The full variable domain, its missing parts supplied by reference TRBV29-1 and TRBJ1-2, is SAVISQKPSRDICQRGTSLTIQCQVDSQVTMMFWYRQQPGQSLTLIATANQGSEATYESGFVIDKFPISRPNLTFSTLTVSNMSPEDSSIYLCSVESGLVGSYGYTFGSGTRLTVV.

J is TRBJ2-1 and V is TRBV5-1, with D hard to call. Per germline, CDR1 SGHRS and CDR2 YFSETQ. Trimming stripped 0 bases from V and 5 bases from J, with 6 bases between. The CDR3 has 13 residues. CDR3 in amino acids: CASSLGVHNEQFF. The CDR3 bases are TGCGCCAGCAGCTTGGGGGTCCACAATGAGCAGTTCTTC.

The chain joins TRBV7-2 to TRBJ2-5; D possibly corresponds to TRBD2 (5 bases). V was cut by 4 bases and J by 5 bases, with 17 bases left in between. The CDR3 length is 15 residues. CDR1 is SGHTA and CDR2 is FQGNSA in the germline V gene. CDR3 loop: CASSSLASPSETQYF. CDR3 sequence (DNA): TGTGCCAGCAGCTCCCTGGCTAGCCCGAGCGAGACCCAGTACTTC.

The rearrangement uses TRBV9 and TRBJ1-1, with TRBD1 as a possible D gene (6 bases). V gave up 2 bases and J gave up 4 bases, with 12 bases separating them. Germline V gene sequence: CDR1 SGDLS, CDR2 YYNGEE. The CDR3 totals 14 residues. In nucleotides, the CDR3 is TGTGCCAGCAGCGTCCTTGGGGGGGCCACTGAAGCTTTCTTT. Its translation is CASSVLGGATEAFF.